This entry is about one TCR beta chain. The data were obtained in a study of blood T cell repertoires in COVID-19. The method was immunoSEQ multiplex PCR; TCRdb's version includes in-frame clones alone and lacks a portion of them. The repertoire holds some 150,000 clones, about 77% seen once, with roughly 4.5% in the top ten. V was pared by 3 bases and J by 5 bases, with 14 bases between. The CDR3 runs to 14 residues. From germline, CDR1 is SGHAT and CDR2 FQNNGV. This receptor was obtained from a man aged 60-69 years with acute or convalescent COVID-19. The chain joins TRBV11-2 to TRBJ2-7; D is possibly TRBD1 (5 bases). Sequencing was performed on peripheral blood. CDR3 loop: CASSFPSRGNEQYF. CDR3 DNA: TGTGCCAGCAGCTTCCCATCAAGGGGAAACGAGCAGTACTTC.